These 14 T cell receptor beta chains share one sample of origin, sequenced in a study of blood T cell repertoires in COVID-19. Here immunoSEQ multiplex PCR was the method, and the copy in TCRdb shows in-frame clones only, minus some. The sample includes approximately 210,000 clones, around 90% of them seen just once. Sequenced material: PBMCs or T cells enriched from blood (not recorded which). Receptors were obtained from a woman under 40 who had recovered from COVID-19.

The genes are TRBV4-2 and TRBJ1-2, with 11 nucleotides matching TRBD1. The CDR3 sequence is 16 residues long. Germline V CDR1 and CDR2: LGHNA, YNFKEQ. J was trimmed by 4 bases and V by 3 bases; bases with no gene match: 7. CDR3 sequence: CASSQRDRGVSYGYTF. The DNA for the CDR3 is TGTGCCAGCAGCCAGAGGGACAGGGGGGTTTCCTATGGCTACACCTTC.

This clone showed up just a few times. The chain combines TRBV27 with TRBJ2-7, with 9 bases aligning to TRBD1. Trimming removed 0 bases from V and 10 bases from J; junction bases left unmatched: 4. Germline V CDR1 and CDR2: MNHEY, SMNVEV (reference sequence). CDR3 length: 13 amino acids. The CDR3 DNA follows: TGTGCCAGCAGTTTATCCGGACAGGGGAGACAGTACTTC. This sequence encodes CASSLSGQGRQYF.

The chain joins TRBV4-1 to TRBJ2-7; 11 bases are a match to TRBD1. This CDR3 contains 17 residues. The V gene's germline CDR1 is MGHRA and CDR2 YSYEKL. The ends lost 5 bases at V and 3 bases at J; junction bases unmatched: 12. Here the CDR3 reads CASSVEEGTGGFYEQYF. In DNA, the CDR3 is TGCGCCAGCAGCGTAGAAGAGGGGACAGGGGGATTCTACGAGCAGTACTTC.

This chain connects TRBV7-6 to TRBJ1-4; TRBD1 is a possible D gene (5 bases). V was shortened by 5 bases and J by 3 bases, with 10 bases between the two germline ends. CDR3 length equals 14 residues. Germline CDR1 SGHVS, CDR2 FNYEAQ. The CDR3 nucleotides read TGTGCCAGCAGCCCAGGGTTCGCTAATGAAAAACTGTTTTTT. This sequence encodes CASSPGFANEKLFF.

This sequence joins TRBV2 and TRBJ1-4; possible D gene TRBD1, 6 bases. V gave up 6 bases and J gave up 8 bases, with 13 bases separating them. In germline, CDR1 is SNHLY, CDR2 FYNNEI. The CDR3 totals 13 residues. The CDR3 DNA sequence: TGTGCCAGCAGCGGGACACTTCGCGAAAAACTGTTTTTT. This translates into CASSGTLREKLFF. The variable domain in full, with the rest retrieved from reference TRBV2 and TRBJ1-4, is EPEVTQTPSHQVTQMGQEVILRCVPISNHLYFYWYRQILGQKVEFLVSFYNNEISEKSEIFDDQFSVERPDGSNFTLKIRSTKLEDSAMYFCASSGTLREKLFFGSGTQLSVL.

The chain carries TRBV2 and TRBJ1-5; 7 bases match TRBD1. Germline CDR1 reads SNHLY; CDR2 reads FYNNEI. The CDR3 runs 19 residues. V gave up 1 base and J gave up 1 base; unmatched junction bases: 13. This CDR3 is CASSEEQGTDYGSNQPQHF. DNA of the CDR3: TGTGCCAGCAGTGAAGAACAGGGGACAGACTACGGGAGCAATCAGCCCCAGCATTTT.

V is TRBV30 and J is TRBJ1-1, with D tentatively TRBD1 (5 bases). This CDR3 has 13 amino acids. V lost 2 bases, J lost 5 bases, and 12 bases lay in between. In germline, CDR1 is GTSNPN, CDR2 SVGIG (reference sequence). CDR3 region: CAWSTGGETEAFF. Here the CDR3 DNA reads TGTGCCTGGAGTACGGGGGGGGAAACTGAAGCTTTCTTT.

This clone was picked up a small number of times. This chain connects TRBV9 to TRBJ1-3, with D tentatively TRBD1 (5 bases). V shed 4 bases and J shed 2 bases, with 16 bases lying between them. This CDR3 contains 16 residues. Germline CDR1 SGDLS, CDR2 YYNGEE. The CDR3 loop is CASSQAQGRPGNTIYF. For the CDR3, the DNA is TGTGCCAGCAGCCAAGCTCAGGGAAGGCCTGGAAACACCATATATTTT.

The chain has TRBV6-1 and TRBJ1-2, with D unclear. The CDR3 covers 13 residues. Deletions cut 3 bases from V and 5 bases from J, with 10 bases between. The germline V gene has CDR1 MNHNS and CDR2 SASEGT. The CDR3 is CASSDPRLYGYTF. CDR3 sequence (DNA): TGTGCCAGCAGTGATCCCCGGTTGTATGGCTACACCTTC.

This clone showed up just a few times. The chain links TRBV28 to TRBJ2-1; 7 bases map to TRBD1. The CDR3 spans 14 residues. Germline V gene lookup returns CDR1 MDHEN and CDR2 SYDVKM. With V trimmed by 6 bases and J by 4 bases, 6 bases remained unmatched. The CDR3 spells CASSPGQVYNEQFF. The CDR3, as DNA: TGTGCCAGCAGCCCAGGACAGGTATACAATGAGCAGTTCTTC.

The chain combines TRBV9 with TRBJ1-1; 8 nucleotides agree with TRBD1. CDR1 and CDR2 from the germline V gene are SGDLS and YYNGEE. V was clipped by 3 bases and J by 10 bases; unmatched bases: 11. CDR3 length: 14 amino acids. The CDR3 coding sequence is TGTGCCAGCAGCGCCTCCGGGACAGGCGAGGTAGCTTTCTTT. It translates to CASSASGTGEVAFF.

This clone appeared once. V usage is TRBV24-1 and J usage is TRBJ2-4; tentatively, D is TRBD1 (5 bases). The CDR3 length is 16 residues. CDR1 KGHDR and CDR2 SFDVKD come from the germline V gene. V gave up 2 bases and J gave up 4 bases, with 14 bases separating them. The CDR3 here is CATSDSTREWKNIQYF. Written as DNA, the CDR3 is TGTGCCACCAGTGATTCGACCAGGGAATGGAAAAACATTCAGTACTTC.

The V gene is TRBV7-9, the J gene TRBJ2-1; D is possibly TRBD2 (6 bases). Looked up from germline, CDR1 is SEHNR and CDR2 is FQNEAQ (reference sequence). The CDR3 covers 13 residues. V was clipped by 3 bases and J by 8 bases, with 11 bases between them. The CDR3 here is CASSFGGPHEQFF. Written as DNA, the CDR3 is TGTGCCAGCAGCTTCGGAGGGCCTCATGAGCAGTTCTTC.

The V call is TRBV6-2 or TRBV6-3, the J call TRBJ2-2, with TRBD2 matching 9 bases. Germline V lookup: CDR1 MNHEY, CDR2 SVGEGT. V was clipped by 2 bases and J by 2 bases; unmatched bases: 6. This CDR3 is 17 amino acids long. CDR3 DNA sequence: TGTGCCAGCAGTTACCTTCAGGGACTAGCAAACACCGGGGAGCTGTTTTTT. Its protein is CASSYLQGLANTGELFF.